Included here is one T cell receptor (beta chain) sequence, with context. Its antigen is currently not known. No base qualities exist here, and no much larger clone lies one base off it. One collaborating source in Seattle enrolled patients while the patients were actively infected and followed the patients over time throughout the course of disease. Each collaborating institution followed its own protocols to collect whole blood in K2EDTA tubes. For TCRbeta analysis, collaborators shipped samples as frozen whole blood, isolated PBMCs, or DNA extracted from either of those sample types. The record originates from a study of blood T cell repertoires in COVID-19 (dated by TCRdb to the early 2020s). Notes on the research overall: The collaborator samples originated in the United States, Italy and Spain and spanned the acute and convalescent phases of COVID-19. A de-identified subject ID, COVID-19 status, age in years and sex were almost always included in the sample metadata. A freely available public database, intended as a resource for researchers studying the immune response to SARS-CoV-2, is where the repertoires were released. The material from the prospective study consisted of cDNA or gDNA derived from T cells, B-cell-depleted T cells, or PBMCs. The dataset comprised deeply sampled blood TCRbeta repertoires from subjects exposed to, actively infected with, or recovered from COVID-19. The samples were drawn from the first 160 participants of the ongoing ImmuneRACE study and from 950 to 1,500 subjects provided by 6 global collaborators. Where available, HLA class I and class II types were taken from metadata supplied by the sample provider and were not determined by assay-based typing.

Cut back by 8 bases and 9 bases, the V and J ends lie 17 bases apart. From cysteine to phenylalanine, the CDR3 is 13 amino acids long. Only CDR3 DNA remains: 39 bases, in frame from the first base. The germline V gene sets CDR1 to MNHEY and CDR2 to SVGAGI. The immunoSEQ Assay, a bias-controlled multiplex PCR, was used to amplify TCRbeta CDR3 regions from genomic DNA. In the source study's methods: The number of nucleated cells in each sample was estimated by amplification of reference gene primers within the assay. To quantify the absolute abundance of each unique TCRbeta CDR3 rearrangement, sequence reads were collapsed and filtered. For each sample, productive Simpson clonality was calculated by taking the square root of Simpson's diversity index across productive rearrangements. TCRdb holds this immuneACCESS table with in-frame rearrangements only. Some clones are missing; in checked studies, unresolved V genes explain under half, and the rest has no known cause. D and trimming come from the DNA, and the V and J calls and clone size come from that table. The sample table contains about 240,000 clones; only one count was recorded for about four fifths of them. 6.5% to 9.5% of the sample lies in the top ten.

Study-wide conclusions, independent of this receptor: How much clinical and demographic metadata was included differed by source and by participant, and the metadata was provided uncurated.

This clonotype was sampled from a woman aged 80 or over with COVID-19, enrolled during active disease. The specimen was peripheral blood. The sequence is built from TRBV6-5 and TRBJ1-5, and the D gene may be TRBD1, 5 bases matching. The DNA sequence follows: TGTGCCAGCTCAGCGGGGGATTTTCTGCCCCAGCATTTT. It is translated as CASSAGDFLPQHF.